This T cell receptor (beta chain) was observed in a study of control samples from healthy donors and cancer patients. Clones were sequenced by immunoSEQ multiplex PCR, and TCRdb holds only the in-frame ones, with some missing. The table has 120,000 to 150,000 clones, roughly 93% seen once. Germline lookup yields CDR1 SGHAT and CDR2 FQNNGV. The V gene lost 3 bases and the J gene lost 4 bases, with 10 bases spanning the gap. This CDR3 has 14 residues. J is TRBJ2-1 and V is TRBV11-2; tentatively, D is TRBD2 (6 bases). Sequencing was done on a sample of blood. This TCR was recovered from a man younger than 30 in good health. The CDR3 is CASSFGGVYNEQFF. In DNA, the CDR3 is TGTGCCAGCAGCTTTGGCGGGGTGTACAATGAGCAGTTCTTC.